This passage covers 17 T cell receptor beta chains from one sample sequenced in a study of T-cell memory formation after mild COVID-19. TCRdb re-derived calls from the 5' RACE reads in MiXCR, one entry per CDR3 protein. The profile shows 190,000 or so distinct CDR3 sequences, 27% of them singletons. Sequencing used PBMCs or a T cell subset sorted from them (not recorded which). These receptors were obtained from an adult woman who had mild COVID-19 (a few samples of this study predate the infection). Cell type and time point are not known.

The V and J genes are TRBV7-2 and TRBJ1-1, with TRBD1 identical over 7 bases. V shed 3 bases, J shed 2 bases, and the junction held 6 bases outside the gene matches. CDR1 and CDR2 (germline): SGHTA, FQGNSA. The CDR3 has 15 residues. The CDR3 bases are TGTGCCAGCAGCTTTCCCAGGGGGGCAAACACTGAAGCTTTCTTT. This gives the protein CASSFPRGANTEAFF.

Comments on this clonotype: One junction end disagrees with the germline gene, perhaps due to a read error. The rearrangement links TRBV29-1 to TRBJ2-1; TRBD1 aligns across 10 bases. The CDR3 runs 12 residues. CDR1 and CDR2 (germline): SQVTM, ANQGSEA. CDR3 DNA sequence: TGCAGCGCCGGGGGACAGGGGAATGGGCAGTTCTTC. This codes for CSAGGQGNGQFF.

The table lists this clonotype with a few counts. The CDR3 loop is CASRYRTATSYEQYF. CDR3 nucleotide sequence: TGTGCCAGCAGATATCGGACAGCCACCTCCTACGAGCAGTACTTC. This sequence joins TRBV6-2 or TRBV6-3 and TRBJ2-7; a possible D gene is TRBD1 (6 bases). Germline CDR1 reads MNHEY; CDR2 reads SVGEGT. Deletions cut 6 bases from V and 0 bases from J, with 15 bases between. The CDR3 contains 15 residues.

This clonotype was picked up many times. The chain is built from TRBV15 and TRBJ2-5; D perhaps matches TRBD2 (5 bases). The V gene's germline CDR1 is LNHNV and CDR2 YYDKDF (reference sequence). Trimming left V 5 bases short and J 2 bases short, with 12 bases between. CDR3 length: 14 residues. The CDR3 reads CATSQARTQETQYF. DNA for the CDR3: TGTGCCACCAGCCAGGCCCGGACTCAAGAGACCCAGTACTTC. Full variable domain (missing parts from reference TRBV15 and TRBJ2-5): DAMVIQNPRYQVTQFGKPVTLSCSQTLNHNVMYWYQQKSSQAPKLLFHYYDKDFNNEADTPDNFQSRRPNTSFCFLDIRSPGLGDTAMYLCATSQARTQETQYFGPGTRLLVL.

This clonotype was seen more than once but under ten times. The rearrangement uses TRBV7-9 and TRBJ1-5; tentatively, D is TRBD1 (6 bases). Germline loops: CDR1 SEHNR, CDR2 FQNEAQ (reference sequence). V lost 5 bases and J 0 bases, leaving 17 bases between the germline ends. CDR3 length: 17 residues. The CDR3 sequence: CASSPVGRQDSNQPQHF. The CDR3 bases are TGTGCCAGCAGCCCTGTCGGTCGACAGGATAGCAATCAGCCCCAGCATTTT.

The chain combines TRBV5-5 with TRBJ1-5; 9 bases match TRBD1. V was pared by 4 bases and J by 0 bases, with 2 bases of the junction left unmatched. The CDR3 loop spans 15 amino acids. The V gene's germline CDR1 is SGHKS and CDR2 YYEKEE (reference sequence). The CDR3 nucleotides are TGTGCCAGCAGCCGGACAGGGGATAGCAATCAGCCCCAGCATTTT. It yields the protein CASSRTGDSNQPQHF.

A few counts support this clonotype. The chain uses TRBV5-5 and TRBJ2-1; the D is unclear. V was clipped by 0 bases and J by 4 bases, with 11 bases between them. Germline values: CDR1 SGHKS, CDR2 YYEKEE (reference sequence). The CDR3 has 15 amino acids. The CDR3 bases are TGTGCCAGCAGCTTGGGGCAGGCCCCGTACAATGAGCAGTTCTTC. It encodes CASSLGQAPYNEQFF.

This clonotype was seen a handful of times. This CDR3 reads CATSELRSSGANVLTF. The CDR3 nucleotides read TGTGCCACCAGTGAGTTACGTAGCTCTGGGGCCAACGTCCTGACTTTC. The chain is built from TRBV24-1 and TRBJ2-6; D is uncertain. This CDR3 spans 16 amino acids. V lost 4 bases, J lost 0 bases, and 9 bases lay in between. Germline V lookup: CDR1 KGHDR, CDR2 SFDVKD.

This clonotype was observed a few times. CDR3 protein: CATQLDQRQKLFF. CDR3 nucleotide sequence: TGTGCCACCCAATTAGACCAACGCCAGAAACTGTTTTTT. This chain joins TRBV6-6 and TRBJ1-4, with unresolved D. V gave up 10 bases and J gave up 11 bases, with 20 bases separating them. From germline, CDR1 is MNHNY and CDR2 SVGAGI (reference sequence). This CDR3 has 13 residues.

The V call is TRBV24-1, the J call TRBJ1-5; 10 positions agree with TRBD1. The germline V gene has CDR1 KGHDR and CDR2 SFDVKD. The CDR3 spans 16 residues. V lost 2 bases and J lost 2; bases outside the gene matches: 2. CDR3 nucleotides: TGTGCCACCAGTGATTCCGGGACAGGGGGCAATCAGCCCCAGCATTTT. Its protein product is CATSDSGTGGNQPQHF.

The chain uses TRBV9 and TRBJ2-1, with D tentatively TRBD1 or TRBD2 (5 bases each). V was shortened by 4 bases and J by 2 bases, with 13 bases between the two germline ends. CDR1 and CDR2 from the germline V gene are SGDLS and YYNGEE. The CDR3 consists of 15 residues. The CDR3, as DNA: TGTGCCAGCAGCATACTAGGGGACCCCTACAATGAGCAGTTCTTC. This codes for CASSILGDPYNEQFF.

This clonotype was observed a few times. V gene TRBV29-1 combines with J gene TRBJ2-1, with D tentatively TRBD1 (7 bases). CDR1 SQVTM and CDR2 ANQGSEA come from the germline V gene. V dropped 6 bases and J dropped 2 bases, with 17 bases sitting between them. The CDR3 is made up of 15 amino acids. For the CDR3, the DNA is TGCAGCGTCCCCGCGGGACAGAGGACCTACAATGAGCAGTTCTTC. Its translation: CSVPAGQRTYNEQFF.

CDR3 in DNA: TGTGCCACCCTACAGGGGGCCCGCACAGATACGCAGTATTTT. It encodes CATLQGARTDTQYF. V gene TRBV15 combines with J gene TRBJ2-3, with 9 bases fitting TRBD1. V dropped 8 bases and J dropped 1; count of bases not matched to a gene: 4. The CDR3 is made up of 14 amino acids. From germline, CDR1 is LNHNV and CDR2 YYDKDF (reference sequence).

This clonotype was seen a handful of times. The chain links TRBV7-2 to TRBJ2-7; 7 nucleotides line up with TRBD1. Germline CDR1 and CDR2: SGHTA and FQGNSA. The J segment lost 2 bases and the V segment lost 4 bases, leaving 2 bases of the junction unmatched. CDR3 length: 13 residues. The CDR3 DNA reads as TGTGCCAGCAGCTCGGACAGGACCTACGAGCAGTACTTC. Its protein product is CASSSDRTYEQYF.

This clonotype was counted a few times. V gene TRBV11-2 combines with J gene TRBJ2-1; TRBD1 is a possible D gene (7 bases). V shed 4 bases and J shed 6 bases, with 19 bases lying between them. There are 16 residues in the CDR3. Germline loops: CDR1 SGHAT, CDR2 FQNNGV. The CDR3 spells CASSSGGLAGFNEQFF. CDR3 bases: TGTGCCAGCAGCTCAGGGGGGCTAGCCGGGTTCAATGAGCAGTTCTTC.

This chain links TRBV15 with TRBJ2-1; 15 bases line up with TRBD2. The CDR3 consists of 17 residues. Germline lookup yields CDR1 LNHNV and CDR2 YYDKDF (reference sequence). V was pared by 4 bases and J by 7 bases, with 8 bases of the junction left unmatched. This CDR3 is CATSTPSGTSGGNEQFF. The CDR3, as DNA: TGTGCCACCAGCACACCATCCGGGACTAGCGGGGGGAATGAGCAGTTCTTC. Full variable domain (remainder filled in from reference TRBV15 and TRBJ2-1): DAMVIQNPRYQVTQFGKPVTLSCSQTLNHNVMYWYQQKSSQAPKLLFHYYDKDFNNEADTPDNFQSRRPNTSFCFLDIRSPGLGDTAMYLCATSTPSGTSGGNEQFFGPGTRLTVL.

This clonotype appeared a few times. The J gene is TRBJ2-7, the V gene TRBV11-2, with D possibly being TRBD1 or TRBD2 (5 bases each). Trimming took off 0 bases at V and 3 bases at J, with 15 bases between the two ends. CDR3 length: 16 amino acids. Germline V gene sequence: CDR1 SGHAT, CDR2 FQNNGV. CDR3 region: CASSLDPRGVNYEQYF. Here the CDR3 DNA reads TGTGCCAGCAGCTTAGATCCCCGAGGGGTGAACTACGAGCAGTACTTC.